Presented here are 19 T cell receptor beta chains from one specimen sequenced in a study of CD8 T cells in Susac syndrome. RNA amounts of 0.5 to 1 ug underwent reverse transcription with random hexamers. TCRdb ran MiXCR on the immunoSEQ multiplex PCR reads and lists one entry per CDR3 protein. The sample carries 100,000 to 150,000 distinct CDR3 sequences, about 94% recorded once. The specimen sequenced was CD8+ T cells from PBMCs. The receptors here all came from a human donor with Susac syndrome.

This chain uses TRBV9 with TRBJ2-1; 10 bases are a match to TRBD2. The trim removed 0 bases at V and 8 bases at J, leaving 8 bases unmatched. CDR1 and CDR2 (germline): SGDLS, YYNGEE. This CDR3 has 16 amino acids. In DNA, the CDR3 is TGTGCCAGCAGCGTAGGGGCGTCTAGCGGGGGCGATGAGCAGTTCTTC. Its protein product is CASSVGASSGGDEQFF.

V is TRBV20-1 and J is TRBJ1-5; D not certain. Per germline, CDR1 DFQATT and CDR2 SNEGSKA (reference sequence). V shed 0 bases and J shed 1 base, with 4 bases lying between them. The CDR3 is 13 amino acids. CDR3: CSARDPSNQPQHF. CDR3 DNA: TGCAGTGCTAGAGACCCCAGCAATCAGCCCCAGCATTTT.

The chain joins TRBV12-3 or TRBV12-4 to TRBJ2-6; D is possibly TRBD2 (6 bases). The CDR3 loop spans 15 amino acids. V was pared by 3 bases and J by 1 base, with 7 bases between. The CDR3 DNA reads TGTGCCAGCAGTTTTGGGAGGTCTGGGGCCAACGTCCTGACTTTC. This translates into CASSFGRSGANVLTF.

The genes are TRBV9 and TRBJ1-5; unclear D gene. This CDR3 is 15 amino acids long. Germline V gives CDR1 SGDLS, CDR2 YYNGEE. Trimming pared 3 bases from V and 0 bases from J, leaving 10 bases between. CDR3 loop: CASSADGNSNQPQHF. CDR3 sequence (DNA): TGTGCCAGCAGCGCCGACGGGAATAGCAATCAGCCCCAGCATTTT.

This chain connects TRBV28 to TRBJ1-5; D may be TRBD1 (6 bases). The V and J ends lost 6 bases and 6 bases respectively, with 12 bases between them. The length of the CDR3 is 13 residues. Germline-derived CDR1 and CDR2 are MDHEN and SYDVKM. The CDR3 loop is CASRDGGAQPQHF. The CDR3, as DNA: TGTGCCAGCAGGGACGGGGGGGCTCAGCCCCAGCATTTT.

In DNA, the CDR3 is TGTGCCAGCAGCTTGGCAACTTGGCGAGCGGGGGGCTACAATGAGCAGTTCTTC. This translates into CASSLATWRAGGYNEQFF. The chain uses TRBV11-2 and TRBJ2-1; 9 bases align to TRBD2. The V gene's germline CDR1 is SGHAT and CDR2 FQNNGV. V shed 3 bases and J 3 bases; nucleotides not matched to a gene: 12. The CDR3 covers 18 residues. The full variable domain, completed using reference TRBV11-2 and TRBJ2-1, is EAGVAQSPRYKIIEKRQSVAFWCNPISGHATLYWYQQILGQGPKLLIQFQNNGVVDDSQLPKDRFSAERLKGVDSTLKIQPAKLEDSAVYLCASSLATWRAGGYNEQFFGPGTRLTVL.

This chain links TRBV20-1 with TRBJ2-3; D may be TRBD2 (6 bases). V was cut by 2 bases and J by 6 bases, with 24 bases left in between. This CDR3 contains 17 residues. Germline values: CDR1 DFQATT, CDR2 SNEGSKA (reference sequence). The CDR3 DNA follows: TGCAGTGCTAGAAATGTCCTGGCTAGCGAGGGTTTGGATACGCAGTATTTT. Its protein product is CSARNVLASEGLDTQYF.

The rearrangement uses TRBV27 and TRBJ1-6, with D unresolved. The CDR3 contains 12 residues. The germline gives CDR1 MNHEY, CDR2 SMNVEV (reference sequence). V was trimmed by 3 bases and J by 6 bases, leaving 3 bases between them. The CDR3 DNA reads TGTGCCAGCAGTTTGAGTAATTCACCCCTCCACTTT. Residues: CASSLSNSPLHF.

The rearrangement uses TRBV19 and TRBJ2-1; 10 bases fit TRBD2. The V segment lost 5 bases and the J segment 9 bases; nucleotides outside the gene matches: 7. The CDR3 extends over 14 amino acids. Germline CDR1 LNHDA, CDR2 SQIVND (reference sequence). CDR3 DNA: TGTGCCAGTAGTCCGTGGACTAGCGGTGGTGAGCAGTTCTTC. Encoded protein: CASSPWTSGGEQFF. Based on the CDR3 plus reference TRBV19 and TRBJ2-1, the full variable domain is DGGITQSPKYLFRKEGQNVTLSCEQNLNHDAMYWYRQDPGQGLRLIYYSQIVNDFQKGDIAEGYSVSREKKESFPLTVTSAQKNPTAFYLCASSPWTSGGEQFFGPGTRLTVL.

This clonotype was seen a handful of times. The chain uses TRBV3-1 and TRBJ2-5; TRBD2 agrees at 10 bases. Per the germline V gene, CDR1 is LGHDT and CDR2 is YNNKEL (reference sequence). The CDR3 runs to 18 residues. V lost 3 bases and J lost 0; bases outside the gene matches: 10. CDR3 sequence: CASSHGASGRVHQETQYF. In nucleotides, the CDR3 is TGTGCCAGCAGCCATGGGGCTAGCGGGAGAGTCCACCAAGAGACCCAGTACTTC.

This clonotype was picked up one time. The rearrangement joins TRBV4-1 to TRBJ1-2; D remains unclear. Trimming took 5 bases from V and 6 from J, leaving 10 bases between them. This CDR3 is built from 12 residues. CDR1 is MGHRA, CDR2 YSYEKL, per germline. The CDR3: CASSFPGHGYTF. The DNA for the CDR3 is TGCGCCAGCAGCTTCCCGGGCCATGGCTACACCTTC.

For the CDR3, the DNA is TGCAGTGCTAGAGATACAGGTCGGGACACCGGGGAGCTGTTTTTT. It is translated as CSARDTGRDTGELFF. The chain is built from TRBV20-1 and TRBJ2-2; weak D call: TRBD1 (5 bases). Germline V gives CDR1 DFQATT, CDR2 SNEGSKA (reference sequence). The CDR3 is made up of 15 amino acids. V was trimmed by 0 bases and J by 3 bases, leaving 11 bases between them.

The CDR3: CSARDQYRGLYEQYF. The DNA of the CDR3 is TGCAGTGCTAGAGATCAATACAGGGGTCTCTACGAGCAGTACTTC. The chain is built from TRBV20-1 and TRBJ2-7, with 7 bases matching TRBD1. The CDR3 extends over 15 amino acids. Trimming took 0 bases from V and 3 from J; bases not matched to a gene: 8. The V gene's germline CDR1 is DFQATT and CDR2 SNEGSKA (reference sequence).

The chain is built from TRBV5-4 and TRBJ2-5; D is perhaps TRBD2 (7 bases). Trimming cost V 6 bases and J 2 bases, with 23 bases left between them. There are 17 residues in the CDR3. Germline V gene sequence: CDR1 SGHNT, CDR2 YYREEE (reference sequence). The CDR3 nucleotides read TGTGCCAGCACTATTACCGGTCAGGGGAGGGGGCAAGAGACCCAGTACTTC. Translating it yields CASTITGQGRGQETQYF.

The chain links TRBV7-9 to TRBJ2-7, with 9 nucleotides matching TRBD1. With V trimmed by 1 base and J by 3 bases, 4 bases remained unmatched. The CDR3 has 15 amino acids. Germline assignment: CDR1 SEHNR and CDR2 FQNEAQ (reference sequence). In DNA form, the CDR3 reads TGTGCCAGCAGCTTAGGACAGGGGGAGGGCTACGAGCAGTACTTC. Its translation is CASSLGQGEGYEQYF.

The J gene is TRBJ1-1, the V gene TRBV5-6; perhaps TRBD1 as D (5 bases). This CDR3 is 14 amino acids long. From germline, CDR1 is SGHDT and CDR2 YYEEEE. V lost 1 base and J 4 bases, leaving 11 bases between the germline ends. In DNA form, the CDR3 reads TGTGCCAGCAGCTTGAGTTTAGGGGTCACTGAAGCTTTCTTT. Translation gives CASSLSLGVTEAFF.

The chain links TRBV5-6 to TRBJ1-5; TRBD1 is a possible D gene (6 bases). The CDR3 is 13 amino acids. With 4 bases removed from V and 7 bases from J, the gap between germline ends came to 12 bases. CDR1 is SGHDT, CDR2 YYEEEE, per germline. Written as DNA, the CDR3 is TGTGCCAGCAGCCTCTCAGGGGCCCAGCCCCAGCATTTT. It specifies CASSLSGAQPQHF.

The rearrangement uses TRBV19 and TRBJ2-1; D gene unclear. Germline V lookup: CDR1 LNHDA, CDR2 SQIVND (reference sequence). Deletions cut 3 bases from V and 9 bases from J, with 15 bases between. The CDR3 is 14 residues long. CDR3 loop: CASSMAVVATEQFF. The CDR3 coding sequence is TGTGCCAGTAGTATGGCTGTTGTAGCTACTGAGCAGTTCTTC.

This clonotype has just one count. The gene calls are TRBV9 and TRBJ1-1, with 7 bases that match TRBD1. V lost 4 bases, J lost 1 base, and 10 bases stayed unmatched. The CDR3 totals 16 residues. From germline, CDR1 is SGDLS and CDR2 YYNGEE. The CDR3 here is CASSPNPYRGNTEAFF. The DNA of the CDR3 is TGTGCCAGCAGCCCAAACCCATACAGGGGGAACACTGAAGCTTTCTTT.